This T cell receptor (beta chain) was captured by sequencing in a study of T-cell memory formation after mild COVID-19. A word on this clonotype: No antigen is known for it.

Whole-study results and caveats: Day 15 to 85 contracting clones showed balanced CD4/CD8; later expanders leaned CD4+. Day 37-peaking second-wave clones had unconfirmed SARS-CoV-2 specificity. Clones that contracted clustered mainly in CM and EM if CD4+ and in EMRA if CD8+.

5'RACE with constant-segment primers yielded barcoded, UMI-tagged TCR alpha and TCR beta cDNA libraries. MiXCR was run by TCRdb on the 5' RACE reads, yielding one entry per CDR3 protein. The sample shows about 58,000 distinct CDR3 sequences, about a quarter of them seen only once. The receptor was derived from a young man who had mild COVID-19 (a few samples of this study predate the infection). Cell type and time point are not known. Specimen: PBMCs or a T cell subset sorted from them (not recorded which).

The chain's CDR3 is CASSFEARGGTEAFF. CDR3 DNA: TGTGCCAGCAGTTTCGAGGCACGGGGCGGGACTGAAGCTTTCTTT. The chain couples TRBV12-3 or TRBV12-4 to TRBJ1-1; a possible D gene is TRBD1 (5 bases). This CDR3 contains 15 residues. The V gene lost 3 bases and the J gene lost 5 bases, with 16 bases spanning the gap.